The T cell receptor beta chain described here comes from a study of blood T cells in healthy people across ages. As for this clonotype: This may be a read error, as it is one base from a much larger clone.

Germline lookup yields CDR1 SQVTM and CDR2 ANQGSEA. CDR3 length: 11 residues. Then a second PCR, running about 6 to 11 cycles, was carried out with a sample-barcoded 5' primer and a J-beta primer mix. In TCRdb, the 5' RACE reads were re-called with MiXCR into one record per CDR3 protein. Of roughly 700,000 distinct CDR3 sequences detected, roughly 30% appear once; the ten largest clones hold 15%. This receptor was obtained from a woman older than 75 in good health. Sequences were obtained from blood. This chain links TRBV29-1 with TRBJ1-2, with a weak D call TRBD1 (5 bases). The CDR3 loop is CSVVRGYGHTF. In nucleotides, the CDR3 is TGCAGCGTTGTGAGGGGATATGGCCACACCTTC.